The following is a TCR beta chain sequence with its context. The repertoire was sequenced with immunoSEQ multiplex PCR; TCRdb's copy has only in-frame clones and lacks some. The table includes 20,000 to 25,000 clones, 70% to 85% detected once. This CDR3 comprises 14 residues. Per germline, CDR1 SGHAT and CDR2 FQNNGV. The germline V and J ends were trimmed by 1 base and 5 bases, with 11 bases remaining between them. This record belongs to a study of ipilimumab plus nivolumab after autologous stem cell transplantation. This TCR came from a male donor with diffuse large B-cell lymphoma. The rearrangement uses TRBV11-2 and TRBJ1-1; D possibly corresponds to TRBD1 (5 bases). The specimen was PBMCs, collected in a trial of ipilimumab plus nivolumab as post-transplant consolidation. CDR3 loop: CASSLVVGGTEAFF. In DNA, the CDR3 is TGTGCCAGCAGCTTAGTCGTGGGGGGAACTGAAGCTTTCTTT. Drawing the rest from reference TRBV11-2 and TRBJ1-1, the complete variable domain is EAGVAQSPRYKIIEKRQSVAFWCNPISGHATLYWYQQILGQGPKLLIQFQNNGVVDDSQLPKDRFSAERLKGVDSTLKIQPAKLEDSAVYLCASSLVVGGTEAFFGQGTRLTVV.